This record concerns one TCR beta chain sequence. Its antigen is as yet unknown. This entry belongs to a study of shared clonotypes between healthy human individuals. Study-level findings and limits: Generally, naive subsets (rather than memory subsets) showed larger estimated richness. Clonotypes that were shared across a handful of donors made up around 5% of naive CD4 clonotypes.

Generated by immunoSEQ multiplex PCR, the TCRdb table keeps only in-frame clones and is missing some. The data contain some 1 million clones, more than 60% of them singletons. The length of the CDR3 is 13 residues. Germline CDR1 is MNHNS and CDR2 is SASEGT. Deletions cut 7 bases from V and 4 bases from J, with 14 bases between. The TCR was taken from a man aged 18-30 years in good health. This chain links TRBV6-1 with TRBJ2-7, with D maybe TRBD2 (7 bases). The sequenced material came from memory CD4+ T cells sorted from blood. This sample's subset: CD45RA-negative fraction. The CDR3 sequence: CASMRGGVYEQYF. CDR3 sequence (DNA): TGTGCCAGCATGAGGGGGGGGGTTTACGAGCAGTACTTC.